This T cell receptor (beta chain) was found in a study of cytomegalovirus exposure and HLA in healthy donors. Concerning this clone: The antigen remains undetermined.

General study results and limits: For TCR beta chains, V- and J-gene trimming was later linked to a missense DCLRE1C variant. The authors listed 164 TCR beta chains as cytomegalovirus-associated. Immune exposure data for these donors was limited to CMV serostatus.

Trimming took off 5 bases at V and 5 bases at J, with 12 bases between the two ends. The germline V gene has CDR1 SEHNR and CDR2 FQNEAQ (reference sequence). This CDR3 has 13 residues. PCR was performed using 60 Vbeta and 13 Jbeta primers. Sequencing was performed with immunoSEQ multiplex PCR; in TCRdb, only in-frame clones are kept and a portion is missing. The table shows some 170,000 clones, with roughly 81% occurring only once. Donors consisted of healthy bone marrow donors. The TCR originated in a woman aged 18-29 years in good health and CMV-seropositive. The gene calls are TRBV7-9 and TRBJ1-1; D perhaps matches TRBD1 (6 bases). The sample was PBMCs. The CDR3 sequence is CASSLQGGTEAFF. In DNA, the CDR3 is TGTGCCAGCAGCCTACAGGGAGGGACTGAAGCTTTCTTT.